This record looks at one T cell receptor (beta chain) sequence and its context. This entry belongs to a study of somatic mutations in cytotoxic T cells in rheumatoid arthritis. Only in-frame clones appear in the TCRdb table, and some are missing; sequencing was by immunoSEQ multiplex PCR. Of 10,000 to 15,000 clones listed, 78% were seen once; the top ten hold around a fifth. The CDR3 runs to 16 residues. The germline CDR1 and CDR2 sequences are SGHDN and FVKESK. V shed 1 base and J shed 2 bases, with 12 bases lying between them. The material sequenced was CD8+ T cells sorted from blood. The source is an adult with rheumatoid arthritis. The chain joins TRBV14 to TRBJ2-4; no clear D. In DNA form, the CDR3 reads TGTGCCAGCAGCCAAGGTCTTTCGTATCCCAAAAACATTCAGTACTTC. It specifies CASSQGLSYPKNIQYF.